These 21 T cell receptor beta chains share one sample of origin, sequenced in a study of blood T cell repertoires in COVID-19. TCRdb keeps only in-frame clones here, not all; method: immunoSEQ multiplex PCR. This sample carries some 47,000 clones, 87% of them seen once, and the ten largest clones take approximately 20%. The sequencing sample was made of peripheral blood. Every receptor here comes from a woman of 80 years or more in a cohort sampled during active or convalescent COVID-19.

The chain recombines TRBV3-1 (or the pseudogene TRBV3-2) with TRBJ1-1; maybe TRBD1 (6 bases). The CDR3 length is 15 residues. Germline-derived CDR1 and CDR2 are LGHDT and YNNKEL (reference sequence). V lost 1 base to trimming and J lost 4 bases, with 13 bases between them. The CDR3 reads CASSQGATGGTEAFF. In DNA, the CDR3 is TGTGCCAGCAGCCAAGGGGCGACAGGTGGCACTGAAGCTTTCTTT.

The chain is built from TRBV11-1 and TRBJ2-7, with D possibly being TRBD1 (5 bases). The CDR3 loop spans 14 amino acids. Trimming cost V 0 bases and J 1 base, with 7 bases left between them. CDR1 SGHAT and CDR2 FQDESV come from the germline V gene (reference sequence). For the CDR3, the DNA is TGTGCCAGCAGCTTAGCACAGGTTTCCTACGAGCAGTACTTC. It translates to CASSLAQVSYEQYF.

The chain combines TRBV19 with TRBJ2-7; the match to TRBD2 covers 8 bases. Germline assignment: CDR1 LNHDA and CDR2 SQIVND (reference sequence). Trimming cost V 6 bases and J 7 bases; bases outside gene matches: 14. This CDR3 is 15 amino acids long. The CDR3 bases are TGTGCCAGTAGCCCTCGCCGGGGGGGCCTGAGGGAGCAGTACTTC. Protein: CASSPRRGGLREQYF.

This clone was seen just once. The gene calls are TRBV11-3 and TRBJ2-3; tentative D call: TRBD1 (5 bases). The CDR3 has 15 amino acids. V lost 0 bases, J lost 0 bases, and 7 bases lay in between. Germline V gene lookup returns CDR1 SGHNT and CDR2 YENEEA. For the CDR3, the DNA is TGTGCCAGCAGCTTAGAGCACAGGAGCACAGATACGCAGTATTTT. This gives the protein CASSLEHRSTDTQYF.

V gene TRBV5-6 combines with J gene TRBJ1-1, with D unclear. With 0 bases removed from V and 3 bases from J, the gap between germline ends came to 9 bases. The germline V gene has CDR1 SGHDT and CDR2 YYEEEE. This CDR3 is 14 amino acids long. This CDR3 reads CASSLGRLYTEAFF. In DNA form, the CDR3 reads TGTGCCAGCAGCTTGGGCAGACTATACACTGAAGCTTTCTTT.

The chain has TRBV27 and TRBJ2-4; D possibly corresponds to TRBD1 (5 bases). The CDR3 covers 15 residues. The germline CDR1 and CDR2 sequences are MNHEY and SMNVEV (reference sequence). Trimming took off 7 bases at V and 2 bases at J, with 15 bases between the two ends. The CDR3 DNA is TGTGCCAGCACCTCAGGGTTAGGGACCAAAAACATTCAGTACTTC. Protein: CASTSGLGTKNIQYF.

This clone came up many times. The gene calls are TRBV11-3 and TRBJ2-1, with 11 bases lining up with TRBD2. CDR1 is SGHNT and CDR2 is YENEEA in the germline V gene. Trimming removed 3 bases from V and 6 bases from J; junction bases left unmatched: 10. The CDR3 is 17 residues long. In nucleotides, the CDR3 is TGTGCCAGCAGCTTTTTAGCCGGGACTAGCGGCGGCAATGAGCAGTTCTTC. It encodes CASSFLAGTSGGNEQFF.

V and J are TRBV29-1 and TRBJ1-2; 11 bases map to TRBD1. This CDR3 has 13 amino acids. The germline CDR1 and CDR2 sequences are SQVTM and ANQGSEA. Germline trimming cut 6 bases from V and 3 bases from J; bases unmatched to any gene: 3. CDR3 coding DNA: TGCAGCGTCAGGACAGGGGGCGACTATGGCTACACCTTC. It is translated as CSVRTGGDYGYTF.

The CDR3, as DNA: TGTGCCAGCAGCCAAGGAACGGCTGTAGGACAGTGGGAGCCAACTAATGAAAAACTGTTTTTT. Translation: CASSQGTAVGQWEPTNEKLFF. J is TRBJ1-4 and V is TRBV3-1 (or the pseudogene TRBV3-2), with a possible D match to TRBD1 (6 bases). The CDR3 sequence is 21 residues long. CDR1 is LGHDT, CDR2 YNNKEL, per germline (reference sequence). Between the trimmed V and J ends, which lost 1 base and 0 bases, there was a span of 24 bases.

CDR3 residues: CASSPGGLNTEAFF. The CDR3 DNA is TGTGCCAGCAGCCCAGGGGGCCTCAACACTGAAGCTTTCTTT. This chain uses TRBV11-1 with TRBJ1-1, with 8 bases identical to TRBD1. Trimming at V came to 5 bases and at J to 2 bases, leaving 4 bases not matched to a gene. Germline CDR1 reads SGHAT; CDR2 reads FQDESV (reference sequence). This CDR3 comprises 14 residues.

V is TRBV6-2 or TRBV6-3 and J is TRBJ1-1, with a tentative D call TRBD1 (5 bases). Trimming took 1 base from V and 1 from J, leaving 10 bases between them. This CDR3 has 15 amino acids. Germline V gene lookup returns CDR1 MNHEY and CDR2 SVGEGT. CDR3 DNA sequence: TGTGCCAGCAGTTACTGGGGCACAGAGAACACTGAAGCTTTCTTT. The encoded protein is CASSYWGTENTEAFF.

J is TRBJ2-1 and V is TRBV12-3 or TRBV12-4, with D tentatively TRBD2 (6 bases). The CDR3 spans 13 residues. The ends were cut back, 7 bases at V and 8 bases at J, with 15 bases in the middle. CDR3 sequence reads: CASTRGGTHEQFF. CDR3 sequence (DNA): TGTGCCAGCACCCGTGGCGGGACTCATGAGCAGTTCTTC.

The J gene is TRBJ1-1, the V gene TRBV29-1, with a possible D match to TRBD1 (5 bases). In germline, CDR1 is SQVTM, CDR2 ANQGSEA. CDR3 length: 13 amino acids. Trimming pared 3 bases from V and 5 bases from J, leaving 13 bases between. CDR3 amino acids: CSVERGYLTEAFF. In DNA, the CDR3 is TGCAGCGTTGAGCGGGGGTACCTAACTGAAGCTTTCTTT.

The CDR3 is CASGLVVRGGAYEQYF. The CDR3 region has the DNA TGTGCTAGTGGTTTGGTTGTTAGGGGCGGAGCCTACGAGCAGTACTTC. J is TRBJ2-7 and V is TRBV12-5; a possible D gene is TRBD1 (5 bases). The CDR3 consists of 16 residues. V was pared by 0 bases and J by 2 bases, with 14 bases between. Germline assignment: CDR1 LGHNT and CDR2 FRNRAP.

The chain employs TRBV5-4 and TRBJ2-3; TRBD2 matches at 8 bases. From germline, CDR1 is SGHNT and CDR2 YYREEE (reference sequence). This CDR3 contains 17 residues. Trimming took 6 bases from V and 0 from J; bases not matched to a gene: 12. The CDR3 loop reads CASTSGGGRGSTDTQYF. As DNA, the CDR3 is TGTGCCAGCACTTCGGGGGGGGGCCGAGGTAGCACAGATACGCAGTATTTT.

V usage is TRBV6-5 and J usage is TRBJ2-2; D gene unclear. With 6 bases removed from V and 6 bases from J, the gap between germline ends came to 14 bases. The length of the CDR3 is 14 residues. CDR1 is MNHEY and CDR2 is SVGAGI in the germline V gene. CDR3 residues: CASRFRKSAGELFF. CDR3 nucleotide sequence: TGTGCCAGCAGGTTCCGGAAAAGCGCCGGGGAGCTGTTTTTT.

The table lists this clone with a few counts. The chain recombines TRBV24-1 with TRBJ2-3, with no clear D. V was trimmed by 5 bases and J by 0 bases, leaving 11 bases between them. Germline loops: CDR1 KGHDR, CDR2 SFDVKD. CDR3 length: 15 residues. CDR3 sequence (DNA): TGTGCCACCAGTGGCAACAGAGAGAGCACAGATACGCAGTATTTT. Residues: CATSGNRESTDTQYF.

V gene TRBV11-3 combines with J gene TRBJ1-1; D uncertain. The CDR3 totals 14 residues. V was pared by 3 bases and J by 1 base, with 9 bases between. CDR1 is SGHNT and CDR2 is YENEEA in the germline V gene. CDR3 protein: CASSLGNTNTEAFF. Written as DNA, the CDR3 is TGTGCCAGCAGCTTGGGCAATACGAACACTGAAGCTTTCTTT.

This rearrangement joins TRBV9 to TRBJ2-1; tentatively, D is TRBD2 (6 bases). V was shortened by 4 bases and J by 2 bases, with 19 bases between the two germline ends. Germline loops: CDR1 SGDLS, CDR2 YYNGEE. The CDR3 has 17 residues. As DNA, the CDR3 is TGTGCCAGCAGCCTCATGGGGGTAGCGGCCCCCTACAATGAGCAGTTCTTC. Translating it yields CASSLMGVAAPYNEQFF.

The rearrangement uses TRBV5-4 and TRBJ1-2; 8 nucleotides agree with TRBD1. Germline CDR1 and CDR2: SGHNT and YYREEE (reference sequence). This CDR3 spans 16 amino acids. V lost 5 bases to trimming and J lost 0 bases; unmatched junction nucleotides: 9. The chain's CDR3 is CASRRDRQTPNYGYTF. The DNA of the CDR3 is TGTGCCAGCAGGAGGGACAGGCAAACCCCTAACTATGGCTACACCTTC.

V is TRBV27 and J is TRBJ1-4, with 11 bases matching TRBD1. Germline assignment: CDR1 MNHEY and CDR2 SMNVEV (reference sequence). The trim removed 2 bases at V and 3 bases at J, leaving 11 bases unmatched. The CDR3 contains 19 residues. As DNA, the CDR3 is TGTGCCAGCAGTTTAAGCTCCGGACAGGGGGCGGTGGCTAATGAAAAACTGTTTTTT. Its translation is CASSLSSGQGAVANEKLFF.